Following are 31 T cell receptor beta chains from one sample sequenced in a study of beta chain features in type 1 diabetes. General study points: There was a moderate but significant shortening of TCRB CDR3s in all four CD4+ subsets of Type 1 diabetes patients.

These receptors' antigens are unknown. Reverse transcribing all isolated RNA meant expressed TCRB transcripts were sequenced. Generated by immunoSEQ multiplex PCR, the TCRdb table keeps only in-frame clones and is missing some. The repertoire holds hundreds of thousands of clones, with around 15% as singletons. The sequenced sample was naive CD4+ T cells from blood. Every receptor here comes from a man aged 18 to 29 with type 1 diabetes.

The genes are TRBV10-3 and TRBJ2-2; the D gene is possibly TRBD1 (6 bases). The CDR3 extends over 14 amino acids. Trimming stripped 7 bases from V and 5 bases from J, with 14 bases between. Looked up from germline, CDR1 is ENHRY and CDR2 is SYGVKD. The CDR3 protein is CAITAQGDTGELFF. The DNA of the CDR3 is TGTGCCATCACGGCACAGGGCGATACCGGGGAGCTGTTTTTT.

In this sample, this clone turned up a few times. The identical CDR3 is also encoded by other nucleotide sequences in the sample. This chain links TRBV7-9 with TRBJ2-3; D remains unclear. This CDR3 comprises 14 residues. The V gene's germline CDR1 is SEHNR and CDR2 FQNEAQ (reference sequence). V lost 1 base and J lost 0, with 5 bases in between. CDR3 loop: CASSLDGSTDTQYF. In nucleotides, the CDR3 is TGTGCCAGCAGCTTAGATGGCAGCACAGATACGCAGTATTTT.

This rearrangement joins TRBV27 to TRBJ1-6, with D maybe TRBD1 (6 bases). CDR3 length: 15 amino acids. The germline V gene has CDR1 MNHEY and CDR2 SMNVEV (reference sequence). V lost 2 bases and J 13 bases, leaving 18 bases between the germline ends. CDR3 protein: CASSLGQTVRSPLHF. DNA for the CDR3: TGTGCCAGCAGTTTAGGACAGACAGTAAGATCGCCCCTCCACTTT.

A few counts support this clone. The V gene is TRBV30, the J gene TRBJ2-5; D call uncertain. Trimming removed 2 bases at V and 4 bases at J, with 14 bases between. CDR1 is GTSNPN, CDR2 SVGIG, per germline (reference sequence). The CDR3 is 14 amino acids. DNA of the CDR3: TGTGCCTGGAGTATGGGCCCAACGGGAGAGACCCAGTACTTC. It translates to CAWSMGPTGETQYF.

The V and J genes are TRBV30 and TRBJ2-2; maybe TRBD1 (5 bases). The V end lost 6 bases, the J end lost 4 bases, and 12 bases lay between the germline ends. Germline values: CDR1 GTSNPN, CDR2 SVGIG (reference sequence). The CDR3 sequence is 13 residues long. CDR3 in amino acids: CACRPQVTGELFF. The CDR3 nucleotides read TGTGCCTGCAGACCACAGGTCACCGGGGAGCTGTTTTTT.

CDR3 nucleotide sequence: TGTGCCAGCAGTCACAACAGGGACTACAATGAGCAGTTCTTC. Residues: CASSHNRDYNEQFF. The chain combines TRBV7-9 with TRBJ2-1; weak D call: TRBD1 (6 bases). V was shortened by 6 bases and J by 3 bases, with 12 bases between the two germline ends. Germline-derived CDR1 and CDR2 are SEHNR and FQNEAQ (reference sequence). The CDR3 contains 14 residues.

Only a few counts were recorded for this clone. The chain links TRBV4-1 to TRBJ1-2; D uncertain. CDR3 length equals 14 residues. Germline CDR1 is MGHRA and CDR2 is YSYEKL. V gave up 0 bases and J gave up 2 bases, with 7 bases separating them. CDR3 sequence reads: CASSQDQDNYGYTF. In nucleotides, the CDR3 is TGCGCCAGCAGCCAAGATCAAGACAACTATGGCTACACCTTC.

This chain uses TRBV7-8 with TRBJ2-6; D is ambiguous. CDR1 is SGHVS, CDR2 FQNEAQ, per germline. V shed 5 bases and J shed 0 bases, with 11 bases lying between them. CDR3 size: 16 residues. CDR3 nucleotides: TGTGCCAGCAGCCCGCCTTTTCCCTCTGGGGCCAACGTCCTGACTTTC. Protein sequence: CASSPPFPSGANVLTF.

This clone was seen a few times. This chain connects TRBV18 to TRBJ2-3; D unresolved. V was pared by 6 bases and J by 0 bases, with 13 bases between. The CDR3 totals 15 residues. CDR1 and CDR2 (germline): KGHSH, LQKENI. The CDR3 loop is CASSPAGTSTDTQYF. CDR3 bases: TGTGCCAGCTCTCCAGCCGGAACTAGCACAGATACGCAGTATTTT.

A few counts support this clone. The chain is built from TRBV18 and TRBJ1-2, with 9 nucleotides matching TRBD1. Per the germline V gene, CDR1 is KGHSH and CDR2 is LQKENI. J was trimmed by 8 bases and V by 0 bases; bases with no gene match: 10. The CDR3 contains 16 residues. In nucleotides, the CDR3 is TGTGCCAGCTCACCACCGGGGACAGGGAATGGGGAAGGCTACACCTTC. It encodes CASSPPGTGNGEGYTF.

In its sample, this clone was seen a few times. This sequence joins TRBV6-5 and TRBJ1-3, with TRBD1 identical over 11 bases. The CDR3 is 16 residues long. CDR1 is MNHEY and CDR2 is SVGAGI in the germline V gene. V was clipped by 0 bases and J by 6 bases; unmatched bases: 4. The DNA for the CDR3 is TGTGCCAGCAGTTACTCCGGGACAGGGGGTGAAAACACCATATATTTT. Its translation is CASSYSGTGGENTIYF.

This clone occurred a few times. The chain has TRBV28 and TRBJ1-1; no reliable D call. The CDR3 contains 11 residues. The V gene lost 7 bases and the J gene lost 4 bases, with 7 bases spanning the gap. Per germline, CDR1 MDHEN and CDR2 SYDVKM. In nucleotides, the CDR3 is TGTGCCAGCATCTCGGGCACTGAAGCTTTCTTT. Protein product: CASISGTEAFF.

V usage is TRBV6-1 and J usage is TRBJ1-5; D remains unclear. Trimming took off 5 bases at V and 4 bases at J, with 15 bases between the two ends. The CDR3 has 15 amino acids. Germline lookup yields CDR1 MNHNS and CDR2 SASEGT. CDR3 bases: TGTGCCAGCAGTTGGCGCGGTCCCTCTAATCAGCCCCAGCATTTT. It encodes CASSWRGPSNQPQHF.

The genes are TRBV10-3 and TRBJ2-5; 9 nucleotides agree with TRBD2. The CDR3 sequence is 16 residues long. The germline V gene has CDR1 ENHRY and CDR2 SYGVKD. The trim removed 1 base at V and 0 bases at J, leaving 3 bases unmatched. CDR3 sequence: CAISEWASGDQETQYF. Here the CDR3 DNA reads TGTGCCATCAGTGAGTGGGCTAGCGGGGACCAAGAGACCCAGTACTTC.

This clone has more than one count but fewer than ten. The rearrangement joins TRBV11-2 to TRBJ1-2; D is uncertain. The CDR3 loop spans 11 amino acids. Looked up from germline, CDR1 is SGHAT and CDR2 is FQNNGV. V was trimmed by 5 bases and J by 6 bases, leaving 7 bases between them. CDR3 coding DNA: TGTGCCAGCAGCCCGACTGATGGCTACACCTTC. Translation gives CASSPTDGYTF.

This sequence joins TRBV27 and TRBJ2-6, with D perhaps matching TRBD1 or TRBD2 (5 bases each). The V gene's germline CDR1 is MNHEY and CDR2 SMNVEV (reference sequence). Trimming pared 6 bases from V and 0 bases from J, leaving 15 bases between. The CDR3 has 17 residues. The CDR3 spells CASSPGTEVSGANVLTF. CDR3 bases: TGTGCCAGCAGCCCCGGGACGGAAGTCTCTGGGGCCAACGTCCTGACTTTC.

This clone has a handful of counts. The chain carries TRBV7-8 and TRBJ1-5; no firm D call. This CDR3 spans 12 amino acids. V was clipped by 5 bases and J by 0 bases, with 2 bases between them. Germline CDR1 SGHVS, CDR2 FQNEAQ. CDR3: CASSLSNQPQHF. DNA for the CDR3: TGTGCCAGCAGCCTTAGCAATCAGCCCCAGCATTTT.

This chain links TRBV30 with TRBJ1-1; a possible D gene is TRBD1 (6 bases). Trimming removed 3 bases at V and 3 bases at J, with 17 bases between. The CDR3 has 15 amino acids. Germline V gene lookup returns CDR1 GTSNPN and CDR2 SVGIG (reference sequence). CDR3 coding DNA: TGTGCCTGGAGACTCGGGGGAACAGGGTACACTGAAGCTTTCTTT. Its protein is CAWRLGGTGYTEAFF.

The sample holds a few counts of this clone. CDR3 DNA: TGCGCCAGCAGCCAACCGGACAGGGCAAACTATGGCTACACCTTC. Its protein is CASSQPDRANYGYTF. The J gene is TRBJ1-2, the V gene TRBV4-1; 8 nucleotides align to TRBD1. Germline CDR1 MGHRA, CDR2 YSYEKL. There are 15 residues in the CDR3. J gave up 2 bases and V 2 bases, and 4 bases lay outside the gene matches.

The CDR3 protein is CASTQPGGGSKTQYF. For the CDR3, the DNA is TGCGCCAGCACCCAGCCTGGGGGGGGCTCGAAGACCCAGTACTTC. The V gene is TRBV4-1, the J gene TRBJ2-5; D perhaps matches TRBD2 (7 bases). Trimming cost V 7 bases and J 6 bases, with 21 bases left between them. This CDR3 comprises 15 residues. CDR1 and CDR2 from the germline V gene are MGHRA and YSYEKL.

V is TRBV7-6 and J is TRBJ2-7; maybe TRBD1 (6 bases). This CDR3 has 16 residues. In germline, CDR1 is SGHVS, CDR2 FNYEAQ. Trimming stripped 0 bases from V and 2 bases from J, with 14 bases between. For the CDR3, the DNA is TGTGCCAGCAGCTTAGCTGGGGGCGGTGGGACCTACGAGCAGTACTTC. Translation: CASSLAGGGGTYEQYF.

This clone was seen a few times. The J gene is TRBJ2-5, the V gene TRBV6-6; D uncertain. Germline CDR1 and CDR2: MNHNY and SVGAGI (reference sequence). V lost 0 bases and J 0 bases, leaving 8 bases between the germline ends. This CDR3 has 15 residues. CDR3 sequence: CASSYSAANQETQYF. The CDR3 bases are TGTGCCAGCAGTTACTCGGCGGCGAACCAAGAGACCCAGTACTTC.

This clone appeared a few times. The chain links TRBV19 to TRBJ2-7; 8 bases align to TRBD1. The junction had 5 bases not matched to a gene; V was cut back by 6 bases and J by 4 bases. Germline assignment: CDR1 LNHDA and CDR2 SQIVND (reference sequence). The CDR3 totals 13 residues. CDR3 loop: CASRPGGAYEQYF. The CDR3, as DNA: TGTGCCAGTAGGCCAGGGGGCGCATACGAGCAGTACTTC.

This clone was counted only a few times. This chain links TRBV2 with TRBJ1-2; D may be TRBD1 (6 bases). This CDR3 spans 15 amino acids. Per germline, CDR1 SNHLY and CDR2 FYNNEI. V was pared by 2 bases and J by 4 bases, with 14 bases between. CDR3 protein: CASSELAGQLYGYTF. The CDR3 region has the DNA TGTGCCAGCAGTGAACTGGCGGGACAACTCTATGGCTACACCTTC.

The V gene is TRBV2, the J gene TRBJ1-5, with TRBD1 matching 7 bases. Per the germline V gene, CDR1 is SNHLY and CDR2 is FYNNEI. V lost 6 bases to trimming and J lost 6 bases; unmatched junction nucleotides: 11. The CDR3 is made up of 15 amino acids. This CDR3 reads CASRRTGEIGQPQHF. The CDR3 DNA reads TGTGCCAGCAGGAGAACAGGGGAAATTGGTCAGCCCCAGCATTTT.

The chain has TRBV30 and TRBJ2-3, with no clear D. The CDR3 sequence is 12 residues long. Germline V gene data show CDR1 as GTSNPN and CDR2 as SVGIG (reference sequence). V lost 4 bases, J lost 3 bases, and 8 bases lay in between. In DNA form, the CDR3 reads TGTGCCTGGAATCCCCTAACAGATACGCAGTATTTT. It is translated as CAWNPLTDTQYF. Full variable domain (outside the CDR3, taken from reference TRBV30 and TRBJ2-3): SQTIHQWPATLVQPVGSPLSLECTVEGTSNPNLYWYRQAAGRGLQLLFYSVGIGQISSEVPQNLSASRPQDRQFILSSKKLLLSDSGFYLCAWNPLTDTQYFGPGTRLTVL.

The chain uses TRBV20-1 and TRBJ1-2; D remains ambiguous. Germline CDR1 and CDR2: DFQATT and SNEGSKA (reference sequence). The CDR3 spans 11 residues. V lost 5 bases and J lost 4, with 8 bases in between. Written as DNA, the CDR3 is TGCAGTGCTGGCACAAGCTATGGCTACACCTTC. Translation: CSAGTSYGYTF.

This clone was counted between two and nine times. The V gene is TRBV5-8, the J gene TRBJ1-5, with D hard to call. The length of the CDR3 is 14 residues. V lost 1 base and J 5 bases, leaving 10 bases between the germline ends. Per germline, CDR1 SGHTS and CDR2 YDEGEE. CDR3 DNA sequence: TGTGCCAGCAGCTTGTTCAGCAACGATCAGCCCCAGCATTTT. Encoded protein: CASSLFSNDQPQHF.

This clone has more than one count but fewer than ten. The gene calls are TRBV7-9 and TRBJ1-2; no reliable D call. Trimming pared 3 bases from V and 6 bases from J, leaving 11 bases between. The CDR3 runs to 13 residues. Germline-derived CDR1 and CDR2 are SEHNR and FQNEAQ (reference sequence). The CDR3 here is CASSFLVGNGYTF. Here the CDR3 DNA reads TGTGCCAGCAGCTTTTTGGTGGGCAATGGCTACACCTTC.

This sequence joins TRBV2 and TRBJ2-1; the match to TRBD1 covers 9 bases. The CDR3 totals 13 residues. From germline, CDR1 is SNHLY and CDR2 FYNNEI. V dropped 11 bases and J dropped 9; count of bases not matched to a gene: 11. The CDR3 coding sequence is TGTGCCGGAACAACACAGGGGGCCGTTGAGCAGTTCTTC. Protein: CAGTTQGAVEQFF.

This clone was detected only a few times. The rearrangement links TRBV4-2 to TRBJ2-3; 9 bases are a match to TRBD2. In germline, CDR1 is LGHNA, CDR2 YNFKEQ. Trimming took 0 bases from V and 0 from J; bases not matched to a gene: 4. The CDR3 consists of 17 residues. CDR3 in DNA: TGTGCCAGCAGCCAAGATCTACTAGCGGGCAGCACAGATACGCAGTATTTT. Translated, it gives CASSQDLLAGSTDTQYF.